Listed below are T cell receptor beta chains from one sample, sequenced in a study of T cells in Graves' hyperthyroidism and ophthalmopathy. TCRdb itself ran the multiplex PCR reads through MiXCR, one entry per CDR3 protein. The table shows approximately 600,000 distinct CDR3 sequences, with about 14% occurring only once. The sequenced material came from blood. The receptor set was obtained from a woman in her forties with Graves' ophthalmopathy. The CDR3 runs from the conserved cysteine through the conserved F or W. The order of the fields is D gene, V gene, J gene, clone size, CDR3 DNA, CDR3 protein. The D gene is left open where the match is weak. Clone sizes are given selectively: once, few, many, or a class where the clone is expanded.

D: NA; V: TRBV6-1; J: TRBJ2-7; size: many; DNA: TGTGCCAGCAATAAGGGATACGAGCAGTACTTC; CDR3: CASNKGYEQYF
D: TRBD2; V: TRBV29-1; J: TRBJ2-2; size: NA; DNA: TGCAGCGTTGTACTAGCGGGCTGGAACACCGGGGAGCTGTTTTTT; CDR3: CSVVLAGWNTGELFF
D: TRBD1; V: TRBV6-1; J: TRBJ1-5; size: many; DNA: TGTGCCAGCAGGGACAGGGACGGCAATCAGCCCCAGCATTTT; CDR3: CASRDRDGNQPQHF
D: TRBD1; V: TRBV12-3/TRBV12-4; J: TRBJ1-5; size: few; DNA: TGTGCCAGCAGTTCAGGGGGCCGGCAGCCCCAGCATTTT; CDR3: CASSSGGRQPQHF
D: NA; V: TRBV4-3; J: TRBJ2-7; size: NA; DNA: TGCGCCAGCAGCCAAGATTGGGGCCTATCCTACGAGCAGTACTTC; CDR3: CASSQDWGLSYEQYF
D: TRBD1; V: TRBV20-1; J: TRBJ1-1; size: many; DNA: TGCAGTGCCCTGCTGGGGACAGGGAACACTGAAGCTTTCTTT; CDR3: CSALLGTGNTEAFF
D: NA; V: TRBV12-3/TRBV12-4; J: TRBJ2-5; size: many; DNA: TGTGCCAGCAGTTTAGGCGGGTTTGGGCCCTTGGAAGAGACCCAGTACTTC; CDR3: CASSLGGFGPLEETQYF
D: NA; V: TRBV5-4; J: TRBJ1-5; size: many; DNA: TGTGCCAGCAGCTTGGGTACCCGGTGGGTTCGGACCTATAGCAATCAGCCCCAGCATTTT; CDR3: CASSLGTRWVRTYSNQPQHF
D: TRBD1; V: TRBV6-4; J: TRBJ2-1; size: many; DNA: TGTGCCAGCAGTGATGGGACAGGAGATCACAATGAGCAGTTCTTC; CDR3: CASSDGTGDHNEQFF
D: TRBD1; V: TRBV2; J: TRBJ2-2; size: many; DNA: TGTGCCAGCAGTGGGAACAGGGGCGGATCCGGGGAGCTGTTTTTT; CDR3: CASSGNRGGSGELFF
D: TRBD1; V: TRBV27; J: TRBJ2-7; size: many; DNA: TGTGCCAGCAGTTCCAGGACAGGGTACGTGCACGAGCAGTACTTC; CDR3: CASSSRTGYVHEQYF
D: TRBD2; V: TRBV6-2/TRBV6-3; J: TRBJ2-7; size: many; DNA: TGTGCCAGCACCGGGACTATATCCTACGAGCAGTACTTC; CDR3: CASTGTISYEQYF
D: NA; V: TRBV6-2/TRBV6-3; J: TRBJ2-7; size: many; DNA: TGTGCCAGCAGTTACGAGGGAGCTGGCCGCGAGCAGTACTTC; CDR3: CASSYEGAGREQYF
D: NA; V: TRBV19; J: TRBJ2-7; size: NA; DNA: TGTGCCAGTAGTTCCACAGGATCTATCAACCCCTACGAGCAGTACTTC; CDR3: CASSSTGSINPYEQYF